This T cell receptor beta chain was identified in a study of CD4 T cells in relation to SARS-CoV-2 and coronaviruses. Study information: ViraFEST: roughly ten-day antigen culture of PBMCs, then TCR beta CDR3 sequencing.

As for this clone: The antigen is undetermined.

Unexposed donor CD4+ T cells date from about 2011-2019, before the COVID-19 pandemic. The cells were cultured for about 10 days before CD4+ T cells were isolated. Clones were sequenced by immunoSEQ multiplex PCR, and TCRdb holds only the in-frame ones, with some missing. The sample records about 23,000 clones, more than 60% being singletons. Sequencing used CD4+ T cells from PBMCs, cultured in vitro. The receptor was isolated from a human donor in good health.

CDR3 protein: CARQAPNYGYTF. The CDR3 nucleotides are TGTGCCCGTCAGGCCCCTAACTATGGCTACACCTTC. This chain uses TRBV2 with TRBJ1-2, with D unresolved. The germline gives CDR1 SNHLY, CDR2 FYNNEI. The CDR3 is 12 residues long. Between the trimmed V and J ends, which lost 11 bases and 0 bases, there was a span of 10 bases.